These T cell receptor beta chains were read from a single sample in a study of blood T cell repertoires in COVID-19. The table came from immunoSEQ multiplex PCR; TCRdb's copy has only in-frame clones and leaves some out. The sample holds roughly 40,000 clones, roughly 92% seen once. Sequencing was performed on peripheral blood. These TCRs come from a man aged 45-65 years with COVID-19, enrolled during active disease. Both conserved end residues are part of each CDR3. A D gene is named only where the DNA matches it firmly. Rows give clone size only sometimes, using once, few, many, or a class for an expanded clone.

- | TRBJ2-7 | TRBV28 | - | TGTGCCAGCAGGTCCCAGCGGAGCTCCTACGAGCAGTACTTC | CASRSQRSSYEQYF
TRBD2 | TRBJ2-7 | TRBV6-5 | - | TGTGCCAGCAGTTACTCGAAGGCTAGCGGCTACGAGCAGTACTTC | CASSYSKASGYEQYF
- | TRBJ1-2 | TRBV19 | once | TGTGCCAGTAGTTCCCCAGGGACTTCCAACTATGGCTACACCTTC | CASSSPGTSNYGYTF
TRBD2 | TRBJ2-4 | TRBV23-1 | - | TGCGCCAGGGTGTTCGCGGGAGGGCCGGTGGGCAAAAACATTCAGTACTTC | CARVFAGGPVGKNIQYF
TRBD1 | TRBJ1-6 | TRBV5-4 | - | TGTGCCTGGGGACAGGGAAATAATTCACCCCTCCACTTT | CAWGQGNNSPLHF
- | TRBJ1-2 | TRBV5-1 | - | TGCGCCAGCAGCTTAGGGCAGGGAGGACGAGACTATGGCTACACCTTC | CASSLGQGGRDYGYTF
- | TRBJ1-4 | TRBV4-3 | - | TGCGCCAGCAGCCAAGATCTCGTCGGAAGGGGAGGCGAAAAACTGTTTTTT | CASSQDLVGRGGEKLFF
- | TRBJ1-4 | TRBV9 | - | TGTGCCAGCAGCCTAGGGTCTCGGGTTAATGAAAAACTGTTTTTT | CASSLGSRVNEKLFF
- | TRBJ1-6 | TRBV19 | - | TGTGCCAGTAGGCGAACAGGGAATTCACCCCTCCACTTT | CASRRTGNSPLHF
- | TRBJ2-2 | TRBV10-3 | - | TGTGCCATCAGTGTAGGACAGCACACCGGGGAGCTGTTTTTT | CAISVGQHTGELFF
- | TRBJ1-2 | TRBV4-1 | - | TGCGCCAGCAGCCAATTCGGGGGAAGCTATGGCTACACCTTC | CASSQFGGSYGYTF
- | TRBJ1-4 | TRBV19 | - | TGTGCCAGTTCCCACGACCTAGATGAAAAACTGTTTTTT | CASSHDLDEKLFF
- | TRBJ1-2 | TRBV7-6 | once | TGTGCCAGCAGCTTAGACGGGGGACGGACATATGGCTACACCTTC | CASSLDGGRTYGYTF
- | TRBJ2-7 | TRBV2 | - | TGTGCCAGCAGTCCCAACCCAGGGCTCGAGCAGTACTTC | CASSPNPGLEQYF
- | TRBJ2-2 | TRBV7-3 | once | TGTGCCAGCAGCCAGGGGACGAACACCGGGGAGCTGTTTTTT | CASSQGTNTGELFF
TRBD1 | TRBJ2-3 | TRBV28 | - | TGTGCCAGCATAAATCCGGGACAGACCACAGATACGCAGTATTTT | CASINPGQTTDTQYF
TRBD1 | TRBJ1-4 | TRBV5-8 | - | TGTGCCAGCAGCTCATCAGGGGGAATGGATGAAAAACTGTTTTTT | CASSSSGGMDEKLFF
- | TRBJ1-1 | TRBV6-1 | - | TGTGCCAGCAGTGATGCAGGGGATGGGAGCACTGAAGCTTTCTTT | CASSDAGDGSTEAFF
TRBD1 | TRBJ1-1 | TRBV5-5 | - | TGTGCCAGCAGCCTATCTGGCCTAGGGGGCCTCACTGAAGCTTTCTTT | CASSLSGLGGLTEAFF
TRBD2 | TRBJ2-7 | TRBV19 | - | TGTGCCAGTAGTATAGTTGGTAGCGGGAGTTCCTACGAGCAGTACTTC | CASSIVGSGSSYEQYF
TRBD1 | TRBJ1-3 | TRBV7-2 | - | TGTGCCAGCAGCTTAGCAGGGGGCGGCTCTGGAAACACCATATATTTT | CASSLAGGGSGNTIYF
- | TRBJ1-6 | TRBV4-1 | once | TGCGCCAGCAGCACCAGGGCCGGGACATCAGATAATTCACCCCTCCACTTT | CASSTRAGTSDNSPLHF
- | TRBJ1-1 | TRBV7-3 | once | TGTGCCAGCAGCACCGGGACACAGAACACTGAAGCTTTCTTT | CASSTGTQNTEAFF
- | TRBJ2-1 | TRBV5-1 | - | TGCGCCAGCAGCCCCCGGGGCGGGACCTACAATGAGCAGTTCTTC | CASSPRGGTYNEQFF